This entry is about one T cell receptor (beta chain). What it binds is not known. The sample is drawn from a study of Ad26.COV2.S vaccination and SARS-CoV-2 variants. Regarding the study as a whole: Following vaccination, spike-specific CD8+ and CD4+ T cell responses reportedly exhibited substantial breadth.

Measured with immunoSEQ multiplex PCR; TCRdb has only the in-frame clones, and not every one. The sample consists of about 400,000 clones, 83% of them appearing once. Regarding treatment: 15 to 20 received Ad26.COV2.S at low or high dose, single or two shots; several received placebo; per-sample allocation not given. Material that was analyzed had been drawn on day 63 after the first vaccine or placebo injection. Trimming shortened V by 4 bases and J by 5 bases, and 25 bases separated the two germline ends. This CDR3 has 18 amino acids. CDR1 is LGHDT and CDR2 is YNNKEL in the germline V gene (reference sequence).

The source is a person aged 18-60 years who received the Ad26.COV2.S COVID-19 vaccine or a placebo. Sample: peripheral blood, taken in a trial of Ad26.COV2.S vaccine versus placebo. The chain combines TRBV3-1 (or the pseudogene TRBV3-2) with TRBJ2-3; D is possibly TRBD2 (6 bases). The CDR3 sequence: CASSRKAAGSGPEDTQYF. Written as DNA, the CDR3 is TGTGCCAGCAGCCGTAAAGCTGCGGGTAGCGGACCAGAAGATACGCAGTATTTT.